This TCR beta chain is drawn from a study of shared clonotypes between healthy human individuals. Some clones are missing from TCRdb's copy, which holds only in-frame ones; the method was immunoSEQ multiplex PCR. The sample lists about 590,000 clones; roughly 96% were seen once. CD8 cells regarded as naive lacked CD45RO, were positively chosen for CCR7, and omitted terminally differentiated effector memory CD45RA+ cells. Donors were healthy HIV-negative adults without recent acute infections or vaccinations. This clonotype was obtained from a woman younger than 45 in good health. Source material: naive CD8+ T cells sorted from blood.

The CDR3: CAISESEAGRTGELFF. CDR3 in DNA: TGTGCCATCAGTGAGTCGGAGGCAGGACGTACCGGGGAGCTGTTTTTT. The chain uses TRBV10-3 and TRBJ2-2; D is possibly TRBD2 (5 bases). The CDR3 is 16 residues long. Germline V lookup: CDR1 ENHRY, CDR2 SYGVKD. V lost 0 bases and J 5 bases, leaving 13 bases between the germline ends.